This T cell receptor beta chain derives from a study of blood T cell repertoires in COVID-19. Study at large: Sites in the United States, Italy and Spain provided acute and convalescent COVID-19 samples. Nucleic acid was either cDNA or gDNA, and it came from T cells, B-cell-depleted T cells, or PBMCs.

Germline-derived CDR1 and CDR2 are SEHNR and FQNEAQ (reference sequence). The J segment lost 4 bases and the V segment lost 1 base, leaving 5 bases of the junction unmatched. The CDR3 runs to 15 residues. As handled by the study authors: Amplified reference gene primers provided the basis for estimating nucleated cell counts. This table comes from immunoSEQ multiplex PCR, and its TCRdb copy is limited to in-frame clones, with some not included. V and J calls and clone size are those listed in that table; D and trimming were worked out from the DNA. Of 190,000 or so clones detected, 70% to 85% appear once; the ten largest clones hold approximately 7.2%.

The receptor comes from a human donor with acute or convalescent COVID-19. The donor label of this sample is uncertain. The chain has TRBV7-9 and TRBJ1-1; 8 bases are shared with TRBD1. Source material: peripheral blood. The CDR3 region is CASSLGVTGGTEAFF. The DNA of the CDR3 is TGTGCCAGCAGCTTAGGTGTTACAGGGGGCACTGAAGCTTTCTTT.